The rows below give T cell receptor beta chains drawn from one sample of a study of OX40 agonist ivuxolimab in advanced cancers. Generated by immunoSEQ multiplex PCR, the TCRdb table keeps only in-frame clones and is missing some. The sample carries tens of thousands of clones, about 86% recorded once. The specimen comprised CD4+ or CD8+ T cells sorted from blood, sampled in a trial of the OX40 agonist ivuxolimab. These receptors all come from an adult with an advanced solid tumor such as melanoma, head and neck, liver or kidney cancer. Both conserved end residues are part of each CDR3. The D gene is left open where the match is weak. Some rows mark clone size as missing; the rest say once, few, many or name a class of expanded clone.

CDR3: CASHRSLLLGTGQYF
DNA: TGTGCCAGCCACCGATCCTTACTACTGGGAACGGGGCAGTACTTC
V: TRBV2
J: TRBJ2-7
size: NA
D: NA

CDR3: CASLLPGQMNTEAFF
DNA: TGTGCCAGCCTATTGCCGGGACAGATGAACACTGAAGCTTTCTTT
V: TRBV28
J: TRBJ1-1
size: NA
D: TRBD1

CDR3: CASSFRTGGKNTEAFF
DNA: TGCGCCAGCAGCTTTCGGACAGGGGGTAAAAACACTGAAGCTTTCTTT
V: TRBV5-1
J: TRBJ1-1
size: NA
D: TRBD1

CDR3: CASSPRPEAEAFF
DNA: TGTGCCAGCAGCCCCCGACCGGAGGCAGAAGCTTTCTTT
V: TRBV11-2
J: TRBJ1-1
size: NA
D: NA

CDR3: CASSWGARVTGELFF
DNA: TGCGCCAGCAGCTGGGGAGCCAGGGTCACCGGGGAGCTGTTTTTT
V: TRBV5-1
J: TRBJ2-2
size: NA
D: NA

CDR3: CASSEISNNYGYTF
DNA: TGTGCCAGCAGTGAAATAAGCAATAACTATGGCTACACCTTC
V: TRBV6-1
J: TRBJ1-2
size: NA
D: NA

CDR3: CASSSGSRSTQYF
DNA: TGTGCCAGTAGTTCTGGAAGCCGGAGTACGCAGTATTTT
V: TRBV19
J: TRBJ2-3
size: NA
D: NA

CDR3: CASSTTRTSGRETQYF
DNA: TGTGCCAGCAGCACTACAAGAACTAGCGGGAGAGAGACCCAGTACTTC
V: TRBV11-2
J: TRBJ2-5
size: NA
D: TRBD2

CDR3: CASSWTIRGEGTEAFF
DNA: TGTGCCAGCAGCTGGACGATCAGGGGGGAAGGCACTGAAGCTTTCTTT
V: TRBV2
J: TRBJ1-1
size: NA
D: TRBD1

CDR3: CASSRRGETQYF
DNA: TGTGCCAGCAGTCGAAGGGGGGAGACCCAGTACTTC
V: TRBV2
J: TRBJ2-5
size: NA
D: NA

CDR3: CASSQREGQGVNEQFF
DNA: TGTGCCAGCAGCCAACGTGAGGGACAGGGGGTAAATGAGCAGTTCTTC
V: TRBV7-3
J: TRBJ2-1
size: NA
D: TRBD1

CDR3: CASSLDSVAVSNYGYTF
DNA: TGTGCCAGCAGCTTAGATTCGGTAGCGGTATCTAACTATGGCTACACCTTC
V: TRBV11-2
J: TRBJ1-2
size: NA
D: NA

CDR3: CSVTGSARTYNEQFF
DNA: TGCAGCGTTACTGGGAGCGCTAGAACATACAATGAGCAGTTCTTC
V: TRBV29-1
J: TRBJ2-1
size: NA
D: NA

CDR3: CASSRGGQGKLRYEQYF
DNA: TGTGCCAGCAGCCGAGGGGGACAGGGCAAGCTCCGGTACGAGCAGTACTTC
V: TRBV7-2
J: TRBJ2-7
size: NA
D: TRBD1

CDR3: CASSSTNQETQYF
DNA: TGTGCCAGCAGCTCGACAAACCAAGAGACCCAGTACTTC
V: TRBV5-4
J: TRBJ2-5
size: NA
D: NA

CDR3: CASRTPGTGGYEQYF
DNA: TGTGCCAGCAGGACCCCCGGGACAGGGGGGTACGAGCAGTACTTC
V: TRBV6-5
J: TRBJ2-7
size: NA
D: TRBD1

CDR3: CASSGLAGGTDTQYF
DNA: TGTGCCAGCAGTGGACTAGCGGGGGGCACAGATACGCAGTATTTT
V: TRBV6-1
J: TRBJ2-3
size: medium-sized
D: TRBD2

CDR3: CASSLTSGNNEQFF
DNA: TGTGCCAGCAGCTTGACTAGCGGGAACAATGAGCAGTTCTTC
V: TRBV5-4
J: TRBJ2-1
size: NA
D: TRBD2

CDR3: CASSPPGGGNEQFF
DNA: TGTGCCAGCTCACCACCGGGGGGAGGAAATGAGCAGTTCTTC
V: TRBV18
J: TRBJ2-1
size: NA
D: NA

CDR3: CASSELQSGGYTF
DNA: TGTGCTAGCAGTGAATTACAGTCGGGCGGCTACACCTTC
V: TRBV6-1
J: TRBJ1-2
size: NA
D: NA

CDR3: CASTPGVGGTRLRNTEAFF
DNA: TGTGCCAGTACCCCAGGCGTTGGAGGGACCCGCCTGCGGAACACTGAAGCTTTCTTT
V: TRBV19
J: TRBJ1-1
size: NA
D: NA

CDR3: CASSYAGGGTEAFF
DNA: TGTGCCAGCAGTTACGCAGGGGGAGGGACTGAAGCTTTCTTT
V: TRBV6-6
J: TRBJ1-1
size: NA
D: TRBD1

CDR3: CASRLDRGATYEQYF
DNA: TGTGCCAGCAGACTGGACAGGGGGGCCACCTACGAGCAGTACTTC
V: TRBV2
J: TRBJ2-7
size: NA
D: TRBD1

CDR3: CASSSGRTPGTDTQYF
DNA: TGCGCCAGCAGCTCGGGACGGACGCCTGGCACAGATACGCAGTATTTT
V: TRBV5-1
J: TRBJ2-3
size: NA
D: NA

CDR3: CASSLDPGLGNTIYF
DNA: TGCGCCAGCAGCTTGGACCCGGGTCTCGGAAACACCATATATTTT
V: TRBV5-1
J: TRBJ1-3
size: NA
D: NA

CDR3: CASSLDGRPNTDTQYF
DNA: TGCGCCAGCAGCTTAGATGGCCGACCGAACACAGATACGCAGTATTTT
V: TRBV5-1
J: TRBJ2-3
size: once
D: NA

CDR3: CASSLFTGQWSNQPQHF
DNA: TGTGCCAGCAGCTTATTTACGGGACAGTGGAGCAATCAGCCCCAGCATTTT
V: TRBV7-8
J: TRBJ1-5
size: NA
D: TRBD1

CDR3: CASSLGTGYGNTIYF
DNA: TGTGCCAGCAGCCTAGGGACAGGGTATGGAAACACCATATATTTT
V: TRBV11-2
J: TRBJ1-3
size: NA
D: TRBD1

CDR3: CASSLGGAGRGLYTDTQYF
DNA: TGTGCCAGCAGCTTAGGAGGAGCAGGCAGGGGTTTATACACAGATACGCAGTATTTT
V: TRBV11-3
J: TRBJ2-3
size: NA
D: NA